Each of the 8 T cell receptor beta chains below was sequenced from the same sample in a study of Graves' ophthalmopathy and Graves' hyperthyroidism. Amplification of the TCR beta CDR3 regions used RNA transcripts (as template). After a first-round RT-PCR with HTBI primers, a second-round multiplex PCR was run. MiXCR was run by TCRdb on the multiplex PCR reads, yielding one entry per CDR3 protein. Of around 400,000 distinct CDR3 sequences in the sample, approximately 20% were seen once. The sample taken for sequencing was peripheral blood. The receptor source for this set is a woman aged 18-29 years with Graves' ophthalmopathy.

This clonotype was observed a single time. The chain employs TRBV19 and TRBJ2-2; 9 bases map to TRBD1. From germline, CDR1 is LNHDA and CDR2 SQIVND (reference sequence). Losses at the gene ends were 5 bases for V and 4 bases for J; bases not matched to a gene: 14. The CDR3 loop spans 18 amino acids. The CDR3: CASSSHPFGTGRTGELFF. Here the CDR3 DNA reads TGTGCCAGTAGTTCCCACCCCTTCGGGACAGGGCGCACCGGGGAGCTGTTTTTT.

This clonotype was counted at least ten times. This chain joins TRBV28 and TRBJ1-5, with D hard to call. Looked up from germline, CDR1 is MDHEN and CDR2 is SYDVKM. The CDR3 is 16 amino acids. V gave up 1 base and J gave up 4 bases, with 14 bases separating them. CDR3 region: CASSLSGRLGNQPQHF. Written as DNA, the CDR3 is TGTGCCAGCAGTTTATCCGGCCGACTGGGGAATCAGCCCCAGCATTTT. Looking up the rest from reference TRBV28 and TRBJ1-5 gives the full variable domain: DVKVTQSSRYLVKRTGEKVFLECVQDMDHENMFWYRQDPGLGLRLIYFSYDVKMKEKGDIPEGYSVSREKKERFSLILESASTNQTSMYLCASSLSGRLGNQPQHFGDGTRLSIL.

This clonotype was counted ten times or more. The V and J genes are TRBV10-3 and TRBJ2-7; D remains ambiguous. The V end lost 5 bases, the J end lost 1 base, and 9 bases lay between the germline ends. CDR3 size: 13 residues. CDR1 is ENHRY and CDR2 is SYGVKD in the germline V gene. The CDR3 protein is CAISRTESYEQYF. CDR3 bases: TGTGCCATCAGTAGAACAGAGTCCTACGAGCAGTACTTC.

This clonotype was detected only a few times. In DNA, the CDR3 is TGTGCCAGCAGCTCTGACCGGGGGCCCAAGTCACCCCTCCACTTT. Translated: CASSSDRGPKSPLHF. V gene TRBV2 combines with J gene TRBJ1-6, with D perhaps TRBD1 (6 bases). Trimming pared 6 bases from V and 10 bases from J, leaving 19 bases between. In germline, CDR1 is SNHLY, CDR2 FYNNEI. The CDR3 length is 15 residues.

There are many counts of this clonotype. The chain employs TRBV5-6 and TRBJ1-6; the D is unclear. The CDR3 sequence is 13 residues long. Germline loops: CDR1 SGHDT, CDR2 YYEEEE. Trimming took 3 bases from V and 9 from J, leaving 10 bases between them. The CDR3 protein is CASSYVRGSPLHF. CDR3 coding DNA: TGTGCCAGCAGCTACGTACGGGGTTCACCCCTCCACTTT.

This clonotype was seen repeatedly, ten times or more. The rearrangement links TRBV6-5 to TRBJ1-1; the D is unclear. Trimming took 0 bases from V and 5 from J, leaving 13 bases between them. Germline lookup yields CDR1 MNHEY and CDR2 SVGAGI. This CDR3 has 15 residues. Here the CDR3 DNA reads TGTGCCAGCAGTTACTCGACTTTAAGGAGGACTGAAGCTTTCTTT. Protein: CASSYSTLRRTEAFF.

This clonotype was detected many times. In DNA form, the CDR3 reads TGTGCCAGCAGTTTGGTCGTGACTCATCCGAGCTCCTACGAGCAGTACTTC. Translating gives CASSLVVTHPSSYEQYF. The chain recombines TRBV6-5 with TRBJ2-7; D unresolved. The CDR3 extends over 17 amino acids. The germline V gene encodes CDR1 MNHEY and CDR2 SVGAGI. Trimming pared 4 bases from V and 0 bases from J, leaving 19 bases between.

This clonotype was seen ten or more times. J is TRBJ2-2 and V is TRBV6-1; no clear D gene. The length of the CDR3 is 15 residues. Germline values: CDR1 MNHNS, CDR2 SASEGT. With 2 bases removed from V and 6 bases from J, the gap between germline ends came to 13 bases. The CDR3 loop is CASSELAGWAGELFF. The CDR3 nucleotides are TGTGCCAGCAGTGAATTGGCAGGATGGGCCGGGGAGCTGTTTTTT.